A selection of T cell receptor beta chains follows, all from one sample in a study of T cells in Graves' hyperthyroidism and ophthalmopathy. TCRdb reanalysed the multiplex PCR reads using MiXCR and keeps one entry per CDR3 protein. The table shows about half a million distinct CDR3 sequences, with 22% occurring only once. The sample taken for sequencing was blood. Every receptor here comes from a woman aged 70-85 years with Graves' ophthalmopathy. Each CDR3 is given with its conserved first and last residue.

j_call,v_call,cdr3_aa
TRBJ2-3,TRBV27,CASSFDRSPTWGNTQYF
TRBJ2-1,TRBV28,CASSRLAGVEQFF
TRBJ1-2,TRBV3-1,CASSPRDSVYGYTF
TRBJ1-1,TRBV12-3/TRBV12-4,CAGSFVADNTEAFF
TRBJ2-7,TRBV5-4,CASSFGRPGLASSSYEQYF
TRBJ2-7,TRBV9,CASSVGESHYEQYF
TRBJ2-7,TRBV2,CASSLAPGASYEQYF
TRBJ2-3,TRBV7-9,CASSLYGSGTDTQYF
TRBJ2-5,TRBV10-3,CAISDLRGQETQYF
TRBJ2-5,TRBV7-2,CASGGTGSFETQYF
TRBJ2-5,TRBV20-1,CSAEGGTGTQYF
TRBJ2-5,TRBV6-2/TRBV6-3,CASSREVQETQYF
TRBJ2-2,TRBV2,CASSILQDTGELFF
TRBJ2-7,TRBV2,CASSDGTWVPHEQYF
TRBJ2-1,TRBV7-2,CASSLVGGRPYNEQFF
TRBJ2-5,TRBV27,CASSFLGDETQYF
TRBJ2-3,TRBV10-3,CAIKPGNTDTQYF
TRBJ2-6,TRBV7-7,CASSPARSSGANVLTF
TRBJ2-5,TRBV15,CATSREQGARETQYF
TRBJ2-2,TRBV9,CASSVAPGNANTGELFF
TRBJ2-2,TRBV11-2,CASSLWVLGTANTGELFF
TRBJ1-5,TRBV7-2,CASSLNSRGRRNQPQHF
TRBJ1-2,TRBV18,CASSEQQGNYGYTF
TRBJ2-2,TRBV9,CASSVDGGGVPGELFF
TRBJ1-2,TRBV4-3,CASSQEVRGIGYTF
TRBJ2-7,TRBV27,CASSRTRTYEQYF
TRBJ1-2,TRBV5-6,CASSDPTGGGPHGYTF
TRBJ1-2,TRBV6-2/TRBV6-3,CASSYSSYGYTF
TRBJ1-2,TRBV27,CASSFGRGLGYTF
TRBJ2-7,TRBV24-1,CATSDYSGQGYEQYF
TRBJ2-7,TRBV6-2/TRBV6-3,CASTSYHEQYF
TRBJ1-1,TRBV11-2,CASSRRRGRNTEAFF
TRBJ1-5,TRBV7-2,CASSLGQGNNQPQHF
TRBJ1-2,TRBV6-1,CASSEAANYGYTF
TRBJ2-7,TRBV7-6,CASSLSGTGGAYEQYF
TRBJ2-2,TRBV11-2,CASSADRPPHGELFF
TRBJ2-5,TRBV20-1,CSARAGSGRAPAYF
TRBJ1-1,TRBV11-2,CASSRRTAKNTEAFF
TRBJ2-7,TRBV6-5,CASSYGLAGTYEQYF
TRBJ1-1,TRBV10-2,CASSEGQLVDAFF
TRBJ2-7,TRBV7-8,CASIPPGEEGYEQYF
TRBJ2-1,TRBV20-1,CSALSWTANDGQFF
TRBJ2-7,TRBV5-5,CANSLGPRSYEQYF
TRBJ2-5,TRBV6-5,CASSYSSGRGETQYF
TRBJ1-1,TRBV12-3/TRBV12-4,CASSFGVAEAFF
TRBJ2-5,TRBV28,CASSLGAVQETQYF
TRBJ2-6,TRBV30,CAWSPPGTGANVLTF
TRBJ2-1,TRBV7-9,CASSLVKGKNEQFF
TRBJ1-1,TRBV19,CATKQGDTEAFF
TRBJ2-1,TRBV7-9,CASSQGGSREQFF
TRBJ1-1,TRBV12-3/TRBV12-4,CASGGRSTEAFF
TRBJ1-5,TRBV20-1,CSASGLRYSNQPQHF
TRBJ2-4,TRBV6-5,CASSYSGQGGNIQYF
TRBJ2-7,TRBV11-2,CASSFAGGGYEQYF